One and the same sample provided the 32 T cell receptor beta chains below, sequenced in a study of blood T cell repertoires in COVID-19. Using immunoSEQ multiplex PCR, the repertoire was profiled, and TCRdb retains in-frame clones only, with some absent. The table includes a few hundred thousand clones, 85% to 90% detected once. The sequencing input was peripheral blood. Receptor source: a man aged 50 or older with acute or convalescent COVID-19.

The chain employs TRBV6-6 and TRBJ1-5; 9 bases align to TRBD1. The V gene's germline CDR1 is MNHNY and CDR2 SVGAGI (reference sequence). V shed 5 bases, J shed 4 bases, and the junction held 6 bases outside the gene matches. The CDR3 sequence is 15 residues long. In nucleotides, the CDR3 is TGTGCCAGCAGTGGCCCCGGGACAGGGAATCAGCCCCAGCATTTT. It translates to CASSGPGTGNQPQHF.

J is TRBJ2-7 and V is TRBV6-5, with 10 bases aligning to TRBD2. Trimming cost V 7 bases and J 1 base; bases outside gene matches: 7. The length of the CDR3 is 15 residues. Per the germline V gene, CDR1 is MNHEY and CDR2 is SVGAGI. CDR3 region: CASNLAGGPSYEQYF. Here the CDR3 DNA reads TGTGCCAGCAATTTAGCGGGGGGACCGTCCTACGAGCAGTACTTC.

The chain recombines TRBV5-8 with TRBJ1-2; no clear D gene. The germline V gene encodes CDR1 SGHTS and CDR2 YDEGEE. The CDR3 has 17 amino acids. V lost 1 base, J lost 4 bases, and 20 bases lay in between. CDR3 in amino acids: CASSLSWSLPRVYGYTF. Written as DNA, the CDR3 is TGTGCCAGCAGCTTGTCGTGGAGCTTGCCCCGCGTCTATGGCTACACCTTC.

CDR3 residues: CASSSGARGTNTEAFF. The CDR3 DNA follows: TGTGCCAGCAGTTCAGGGGCCAGGGGTACGAACACTGAAGCTTTCTTT. The chain has TRBV27 and TRBJ1-1; weak D call: TRBD1 (6 bases). The CDR3 contains 16 residues. V lost 4 bases to trimming and J lost 1 base, with 16 bases between them. CDR1 and CDR2 (germline): MNHEY, SMNVEV (reference sequence).

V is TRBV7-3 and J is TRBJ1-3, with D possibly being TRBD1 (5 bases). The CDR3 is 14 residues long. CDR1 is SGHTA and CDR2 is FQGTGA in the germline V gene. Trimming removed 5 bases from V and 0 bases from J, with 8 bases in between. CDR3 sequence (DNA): TGTGCCAGCAGCCTTGGACACTCTGGAAACACCATATATTTT. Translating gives CASSLGHSGNTIYF. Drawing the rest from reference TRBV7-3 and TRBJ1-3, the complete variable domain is GAGVSQTPSNKVTEKGKYVELRCDPISGHTALYWYRQSLGQGPEFLIYFQGTGAADDSGLPNDRFFAVRPEGSVSTLKIQRTERGDSAVYLCASSLGHSGNTIYFGEGSWLTVV.

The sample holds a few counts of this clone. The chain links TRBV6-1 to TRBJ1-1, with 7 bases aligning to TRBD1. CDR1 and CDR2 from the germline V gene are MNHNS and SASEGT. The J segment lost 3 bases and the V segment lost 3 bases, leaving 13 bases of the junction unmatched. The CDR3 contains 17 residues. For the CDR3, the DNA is TGTGCCAGCAGTGACGGATCAGGGGGAGGAAGGGACACTGAAGCTTTCTTT. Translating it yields CASSDGSGGGRDTEAFF.

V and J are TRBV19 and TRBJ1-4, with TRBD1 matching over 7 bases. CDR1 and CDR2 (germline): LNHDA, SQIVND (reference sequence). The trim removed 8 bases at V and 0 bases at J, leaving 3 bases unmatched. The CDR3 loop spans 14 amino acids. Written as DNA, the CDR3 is TGTGCCAGTCAAACAGGGGCAACTAATGAAAAACTGTTTTTT. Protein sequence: CASQTGATNEKLFF.

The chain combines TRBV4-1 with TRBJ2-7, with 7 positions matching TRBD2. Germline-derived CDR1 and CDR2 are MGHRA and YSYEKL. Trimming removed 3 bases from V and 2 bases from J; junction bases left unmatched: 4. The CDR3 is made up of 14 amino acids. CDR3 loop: CASSHPGTTYEQYF. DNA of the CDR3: TGCGCCAGCAGCCACCCCGGGACTACCTACGAGCAGTACTTC.

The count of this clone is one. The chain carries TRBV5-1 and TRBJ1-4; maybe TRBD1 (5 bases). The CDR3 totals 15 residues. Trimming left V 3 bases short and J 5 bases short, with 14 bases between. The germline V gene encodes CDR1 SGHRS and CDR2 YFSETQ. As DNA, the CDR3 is TGCGCCAGCAGCTACGGGAGTGGGGGAAATGAAAAACTGTTTTTT. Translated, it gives CASSYGSGGNEKLFF.

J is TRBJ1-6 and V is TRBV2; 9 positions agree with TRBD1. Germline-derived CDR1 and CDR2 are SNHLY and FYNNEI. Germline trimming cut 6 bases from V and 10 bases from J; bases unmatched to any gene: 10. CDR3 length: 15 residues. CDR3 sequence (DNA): TGTGCCAGCAGGGGGACAACAGGGGGCTACTCACCCCTCCACTTT. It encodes CASRGTTGGYSPLHF. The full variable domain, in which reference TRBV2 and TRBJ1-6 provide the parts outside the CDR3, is EPEVTQTPSHQVTQMGQEVILRCVPISNHLYFYWYRQILGQKVEFLVSFYNNEISEKSEIFDDQFSVERPDGSNFTLKIRSTKLEDSAMYFCASRGTTGGYSPLHFGNGTRLTVT.

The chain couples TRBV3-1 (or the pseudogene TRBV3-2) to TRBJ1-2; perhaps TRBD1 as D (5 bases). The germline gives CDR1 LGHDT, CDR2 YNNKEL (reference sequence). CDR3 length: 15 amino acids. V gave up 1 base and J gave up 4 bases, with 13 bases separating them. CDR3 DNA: TGTGCCAGCAGCCAAGGGGTGGGGCATGGCTATGGCTACACCTTC. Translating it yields CASSQGVGHGYGYTF.

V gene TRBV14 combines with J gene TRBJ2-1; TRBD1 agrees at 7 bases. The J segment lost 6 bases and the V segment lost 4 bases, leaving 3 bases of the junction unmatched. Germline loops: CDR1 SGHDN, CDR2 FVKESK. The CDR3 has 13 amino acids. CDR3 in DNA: TGTGCCAGCAGCCTAGACAGGGTCAATGAGCAGTTCTTC. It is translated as CASSLDRVNEQFF.

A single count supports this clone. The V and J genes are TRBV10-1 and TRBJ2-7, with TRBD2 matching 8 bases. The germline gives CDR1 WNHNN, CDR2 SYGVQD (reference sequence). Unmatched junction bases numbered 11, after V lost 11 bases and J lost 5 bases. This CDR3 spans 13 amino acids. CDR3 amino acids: CARPRLGLDEQYF. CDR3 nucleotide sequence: TGCGCCCGCCCCAGGTTGGGACTAGACGAGCAGTACTTC.

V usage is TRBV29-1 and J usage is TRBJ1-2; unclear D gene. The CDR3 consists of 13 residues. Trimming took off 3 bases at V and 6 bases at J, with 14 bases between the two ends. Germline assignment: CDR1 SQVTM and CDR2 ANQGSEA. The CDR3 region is CSVERGSWDGYTF. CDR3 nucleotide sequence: TGCAGCGTTGAGCGCGGGTCTTGGGATGGCTACACCTTC.

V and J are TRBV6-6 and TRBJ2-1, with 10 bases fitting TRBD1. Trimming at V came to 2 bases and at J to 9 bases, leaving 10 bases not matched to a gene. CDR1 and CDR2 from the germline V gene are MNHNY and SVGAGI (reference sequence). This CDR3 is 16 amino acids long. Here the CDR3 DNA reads TGTGCCAGCAGTTACATGAGTGGGACAGGGGACGGTGAGCAGTTCTTC. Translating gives CASSYMSGTGDGEQFF.

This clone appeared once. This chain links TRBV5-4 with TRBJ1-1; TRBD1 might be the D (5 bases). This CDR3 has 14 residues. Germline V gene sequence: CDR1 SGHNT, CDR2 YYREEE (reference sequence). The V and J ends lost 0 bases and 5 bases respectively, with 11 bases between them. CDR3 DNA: TGTGCCAGCAGCTTGGAGAGGCAGGGAACTGAAGCTTTCTTT. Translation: CASSLERQGTEAFF.

The CDR3 DNA follows: TGTGCCAGCATAGGGGCCAGCTGGAATGAAAAACTGTTTTTT. It is translated as CASIGASWNEKLFF. V gene TRBV2 combines with J gene TRBJ1-4, with D tentatively TRBD1 (5 bases). Germline loops: CDR1 SNHLY, CDR2 FYNNEI. The CDR3 covers 14 residues. Trimming removed 7 bases at V and 5 bases at J, with 14 bases between.

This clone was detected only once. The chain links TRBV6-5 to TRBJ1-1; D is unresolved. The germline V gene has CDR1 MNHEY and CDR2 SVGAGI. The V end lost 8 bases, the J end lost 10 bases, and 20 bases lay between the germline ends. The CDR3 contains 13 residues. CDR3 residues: CASPEAAASGAFF. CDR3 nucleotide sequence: TGTGCCAGCCCCGAGGCTGCCGCCTCTGGAGCTTTCTTT.

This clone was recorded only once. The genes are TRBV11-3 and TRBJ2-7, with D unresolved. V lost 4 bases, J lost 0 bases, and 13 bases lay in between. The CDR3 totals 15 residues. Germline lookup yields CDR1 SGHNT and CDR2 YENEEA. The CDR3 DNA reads TGTGCCAGCAGCTCCCCTCCGCCAGGCTCCTACGAGCAGTACTTC. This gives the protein CASSSPPPGSYEQYF.

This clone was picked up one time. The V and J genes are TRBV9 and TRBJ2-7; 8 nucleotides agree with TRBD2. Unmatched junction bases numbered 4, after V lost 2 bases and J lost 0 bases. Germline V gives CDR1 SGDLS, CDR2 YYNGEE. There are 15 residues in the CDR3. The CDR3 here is CASSVGGGISYEQYF. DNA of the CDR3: TGTGCCAGCAGCGTTGGCGGGGGGATCTCCTACGAGCAGTACTTC.

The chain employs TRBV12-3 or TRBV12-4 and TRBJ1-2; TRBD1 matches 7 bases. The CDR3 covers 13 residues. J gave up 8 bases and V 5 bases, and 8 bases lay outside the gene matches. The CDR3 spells CASSPTGAGGYTF. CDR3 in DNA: TGTGCCAGCAGTCCAACAGGGGCGGGAGGCTACACCTTC.

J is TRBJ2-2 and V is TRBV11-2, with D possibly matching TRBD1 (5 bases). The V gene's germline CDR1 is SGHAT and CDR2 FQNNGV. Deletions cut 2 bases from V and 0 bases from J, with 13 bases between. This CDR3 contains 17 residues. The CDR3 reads CASSLPFRTPNTGELFF. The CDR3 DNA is TGTGCCAGCAGCTTACCCTTCCGGACACCGAACACCGGGGAGCTGTTTTTT.

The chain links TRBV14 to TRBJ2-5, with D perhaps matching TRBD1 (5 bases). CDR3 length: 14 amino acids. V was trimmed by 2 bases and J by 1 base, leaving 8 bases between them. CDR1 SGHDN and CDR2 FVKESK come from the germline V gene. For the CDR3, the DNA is TGTGCCAGCAGCCAAACCAGGGCCCAAGAGACCCAGTACTTC. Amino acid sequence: CASSQTRAQETQYF. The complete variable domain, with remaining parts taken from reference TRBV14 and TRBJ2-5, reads EAGVTQFPSHSVIEKGQTVTLRCDPISGHDNLYWYRRVMGKEIKFLLHFVKESKQDESGMPNNRFLAERTGGTYSTLKVQPAELEDSGVYFCASSQTRAQETQYFGPGTRLLVL.

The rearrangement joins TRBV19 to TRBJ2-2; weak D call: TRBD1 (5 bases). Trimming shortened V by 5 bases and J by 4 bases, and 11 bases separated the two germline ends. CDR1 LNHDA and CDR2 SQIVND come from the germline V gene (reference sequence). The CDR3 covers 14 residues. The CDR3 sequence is CASSVQDTTGELFF. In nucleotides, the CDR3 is TGTGCCAGTAGTGTACAGGATACCACCGGGGAGCTGTTTTTT. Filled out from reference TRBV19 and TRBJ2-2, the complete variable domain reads DGGITQSPKYLFRKEGQNVTLSCEQNLNHDAMYWYRQDPGQGLRLIYYSQIVNDFQKGDIAEGYSVSREKKESFPLTVTSAQKNPTAFYLCASSVQDTTGELFFGEGSRLTVL.

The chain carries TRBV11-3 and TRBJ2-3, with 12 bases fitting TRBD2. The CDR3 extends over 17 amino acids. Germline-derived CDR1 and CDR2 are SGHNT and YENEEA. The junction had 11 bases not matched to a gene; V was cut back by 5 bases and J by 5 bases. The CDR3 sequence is CASSPGPSGGARDTQYF. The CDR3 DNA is TGTGCCAGCAGCCCCGGACCTAGCGGGGGGGCCAGAGATACGCAGTATTTT. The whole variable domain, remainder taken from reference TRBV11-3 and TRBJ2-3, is EAGVVQSPRYKIIEKKQPVAFWCNPISGHNTLYWYLQNLGQGPELLIRYENEEAVDDSQLPKDRFSAERLKGVDSTLKIQPAELGDSAVYLCASSPGPSGGARDTQYFGPGTRLTVL.

CDR3 nucleotides: TGTGCCAGCAGCTTGGGCAGGGGGCGCGGGGGTCAGCCCCAGCATTTT. It encodes CASSLGRGRGGQPQHF. V gene TRBV13 combines with J gene TRBJ1-5, with TRBD1 matching over 8 bases. This CDR3 comprises 16 residues. The J segment lost 6 bases and the V segment lost 3 bases, leaving 10 bases of the junction unmatched. The V gene's germline CDR1 is PRHDT and CDR2 FYEKMQ (reference sequence).

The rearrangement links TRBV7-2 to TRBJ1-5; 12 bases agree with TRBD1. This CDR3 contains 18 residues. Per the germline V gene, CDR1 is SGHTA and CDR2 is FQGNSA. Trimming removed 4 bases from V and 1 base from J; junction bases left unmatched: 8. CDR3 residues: CASSSPGQGARSNQPQHF. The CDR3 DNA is TGTGCCAGCAGCTCGCCGGGACAGGGGGCTCGGAGCAATCAGCCCCAGCATTTT.

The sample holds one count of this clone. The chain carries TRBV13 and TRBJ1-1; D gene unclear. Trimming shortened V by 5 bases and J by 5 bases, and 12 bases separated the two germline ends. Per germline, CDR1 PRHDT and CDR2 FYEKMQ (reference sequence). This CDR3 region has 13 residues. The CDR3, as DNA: TGTGCCAGCAGCCCGGATCGGAGGACTGAAGCTTTCTTT. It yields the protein CASSPDRRTEAFF.

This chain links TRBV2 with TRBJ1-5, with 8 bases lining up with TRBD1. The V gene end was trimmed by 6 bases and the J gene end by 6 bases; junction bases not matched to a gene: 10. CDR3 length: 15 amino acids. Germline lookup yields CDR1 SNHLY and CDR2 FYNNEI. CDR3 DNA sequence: TGTGCCAGCAGAAGGGAACAGGGGGTTACTCAGCCCCAGCATTTT. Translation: CASRREQGVTQPQHF.

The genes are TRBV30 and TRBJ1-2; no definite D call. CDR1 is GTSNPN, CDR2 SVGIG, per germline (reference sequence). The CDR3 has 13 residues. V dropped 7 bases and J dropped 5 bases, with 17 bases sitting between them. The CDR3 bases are TGTGCCTCTTTCCCCAGAGGGCGGTATGGCTACACCTTC. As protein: CASFPRGRYGYTF. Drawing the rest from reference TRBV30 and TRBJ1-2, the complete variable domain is SQTIHQWPATLVQPVGSPLSLECTVEGTSNPNLYWYRQAAGRGLQLLFYSVGIGQISSEVPQNLSASRPQDRQFILSSKKLLLSDSGFYLCASFPRGRYGYTFGSGTRLTVV.

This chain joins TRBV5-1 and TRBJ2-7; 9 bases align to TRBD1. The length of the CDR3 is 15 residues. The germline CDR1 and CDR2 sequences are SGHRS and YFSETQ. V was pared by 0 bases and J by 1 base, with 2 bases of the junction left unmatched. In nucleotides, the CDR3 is TGCGCCAGCAGCTTGGGGACAGGGGTGTCCTACGAGCAGTACTTC. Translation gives CASSLGTGVSYEQYF.

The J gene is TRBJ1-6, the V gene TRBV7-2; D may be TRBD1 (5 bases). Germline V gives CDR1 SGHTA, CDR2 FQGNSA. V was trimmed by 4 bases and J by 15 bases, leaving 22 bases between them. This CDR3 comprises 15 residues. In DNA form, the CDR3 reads TGTGCCAGCAGCTCCCAAGTTGGGACTGGGGCCCTCCTCCACTTT. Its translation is CASSSQVGTGALLHF.